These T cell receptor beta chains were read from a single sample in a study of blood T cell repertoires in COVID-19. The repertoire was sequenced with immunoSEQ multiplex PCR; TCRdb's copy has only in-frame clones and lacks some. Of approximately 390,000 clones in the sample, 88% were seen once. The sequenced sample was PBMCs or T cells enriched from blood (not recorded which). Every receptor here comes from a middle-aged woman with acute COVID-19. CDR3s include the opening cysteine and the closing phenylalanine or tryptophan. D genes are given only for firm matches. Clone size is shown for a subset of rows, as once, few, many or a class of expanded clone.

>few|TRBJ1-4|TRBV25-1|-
CASSPLDSATNEKLFF
TGTGCCAGCAGTCCCCTTGACAGTGCAACTAATGAAAAACTGTTTTTT
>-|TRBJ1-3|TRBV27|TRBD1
CASSSAGTGPSGNTIYF
TGTGCCAGCAGTTCCGCCGGGACAGGGCCCTCTGGAAACACCATATATTTT
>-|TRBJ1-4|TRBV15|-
CATSEQRTVEKLFF
TGTGCCACCAGCGAACAGAGGACTGTTGAAAAACTGTTTTTT
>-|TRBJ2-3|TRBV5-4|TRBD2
CASSFGTSGRTDTQYF
TGTGCCAGCAGCTTCGGGACTAGCGGGCGCACAGATACGCAGTATTTT
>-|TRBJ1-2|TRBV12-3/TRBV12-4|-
CASSLPGFYGYTF
TGTGCCAGCAGTTTACCAGGGTTCTATGGCTACACCTTC
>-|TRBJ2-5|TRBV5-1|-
CASRGGALQETQYF
TGCGCCAGCAGGGGGGGGGCCCTCCAAGAGACCCAGTACTTC
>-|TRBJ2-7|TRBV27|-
CASSFSGLPAYEQYF
TGTGCCAGCAGTTTTTCAGGGCTCCCAGCCTACGAGCAGTACTTC
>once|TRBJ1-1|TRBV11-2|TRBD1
CASSRRGLTGGRSEAFF
TGTGCCAGCAGCCGGAGGGGACTCACAGGGGGAAGGTCTGAAGCTTTCTTT
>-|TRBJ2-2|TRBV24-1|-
CATGDNQNTGELFF
TGTGCCACCGGAGATAATCAGAACACCGGGGAGCTGTTTTTT
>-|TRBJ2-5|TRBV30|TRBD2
CAWTTGLAGGQETQYF
TGTGCCTGGACGACGGGACTAGCGGGGGGCCAAGAGACCCAGTACTTC
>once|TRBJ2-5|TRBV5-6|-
CASSTKLRGQETQYF
TGTGCCAGCAGCACCAAACTCAGGGGACAAGAGACCCAGTACTTC
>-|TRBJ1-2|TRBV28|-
CASIHRVGGYTF
TGTGCCAGCATCCACAGGGTTGGGGGCTACACCTTC
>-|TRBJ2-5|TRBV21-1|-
CASSNRQEETQYF
TGTGCCAGCAGCAATCGACAGGAAGAGACCCAGTACTTC
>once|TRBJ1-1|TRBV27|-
CASSSGGPNTEAFF
TGTGCCAGCAGCTCCGGGGGGCCGAACACTGAAGCTTTCTTT
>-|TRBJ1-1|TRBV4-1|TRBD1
CASSTRLTGIGEAFF
TGCGCCAGCAGCACCCGCTTGACAGGGATCGGTGAAGCTTTCTTT
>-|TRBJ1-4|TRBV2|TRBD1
CASTTGREEKLFF
TGTGCCAGCACGACAGGGCGGGAAGAAAAACTGTTTTTT
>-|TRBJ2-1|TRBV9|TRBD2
CASSVSGTRSNEQFF
TGTGCCAGCAGCGTATCCGGGACTAGGAGTAATGAGCAGTTCTTC
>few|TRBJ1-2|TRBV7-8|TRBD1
CASSTSTGVGYTF
TGTGCCAGCAGCACCTCGACAGGGGTTGGCTACACCTTC
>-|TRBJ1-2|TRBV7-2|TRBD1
CASSLGTGSLRTYGYTF
TGTGCCAGCAGCTTAGGGACAGGGAGCCTTCGGACCTATGGCTACACCTTC
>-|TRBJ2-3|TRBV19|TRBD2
CASLLSSGISTDTQYF
TGTGCCAGTCTCCTCTCTAGCGGAATTAGCACAGATACGCAGTATTTT
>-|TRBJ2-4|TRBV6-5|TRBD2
CASGGGYKNIQYF
TGTGCCAGCGGCGGGGGATACAAAAACATTCAGTACTTC